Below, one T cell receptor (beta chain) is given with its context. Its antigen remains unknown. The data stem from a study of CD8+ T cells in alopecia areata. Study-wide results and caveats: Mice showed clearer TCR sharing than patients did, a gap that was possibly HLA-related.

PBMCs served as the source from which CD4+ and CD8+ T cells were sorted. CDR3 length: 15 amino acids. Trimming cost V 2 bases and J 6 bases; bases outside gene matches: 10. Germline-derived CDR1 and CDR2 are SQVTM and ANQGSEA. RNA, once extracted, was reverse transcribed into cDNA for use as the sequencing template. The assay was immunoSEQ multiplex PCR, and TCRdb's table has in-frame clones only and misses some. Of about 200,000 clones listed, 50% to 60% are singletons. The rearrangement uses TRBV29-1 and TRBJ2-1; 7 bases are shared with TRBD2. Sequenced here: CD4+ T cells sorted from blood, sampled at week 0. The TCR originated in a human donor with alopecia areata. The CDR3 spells CSVEFLGLKLNEQFF. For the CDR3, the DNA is TGCAGCGTTGAATTCTTGGGACTAAAACTCAATGAGCAGTTCTTC.